This T cell receptor (beta chain) appears in the sequencing data of a study of blood T cells in healthy people across ages. Primers used in a second PCR of about 7 to 12 cycles were a sample-barcoded 5' primer and a J-beta primer mix. TCRdb independently ran MiXCR on the 5' RACE reads; one entry per CDR3 protein. The table lists approximately 790,000 distinct CDR3 sequences, around 62% of them singletons. Germline assignment: CDR1 ENHRY and CDR2 SYGVKD. V gave up 0 bases and J gave up 8 bases, with 13 bases separating them. CDR3 length: 15 residues. Sequencing was carried out using blood. The gene calls are TRBV10-3 and TRBJ1-4, with no clear D. This receptor was obtained from a man younger than 40 in good health. The DNA for the CDR3 is TGTGCCATCAGTGAGTCGAACCCACTTGGGGAAAAACTGTTTTTT. This codes for CAISESNPLGEKLFF.